A selection of T cell receptor beta chains follows, all from one sample in a study of blood T cell repertoires in COVID-19. Some clones are missing from TCRdb's copy, which holds only in-frame ones; the method was immunoSEQ multiplex PCR. The sample records around 62,000 clones, about nine tenths being singletons. Sample: peripheral blood. These receptors originate from an older woman with COVID-19, enrolled during active disease. Both conserved end residues are part of each CDR3.

>TRBJ2-2|TRBV15
CATSSDSQGGGELFF
>TRBJ2-7|TRBV18
CASSPRRTSGSFDEQYF
>TRBJ2-1|TRBV4-1
CASSQLTGADNEQFF
>TRBJ2-6|TRBV6-6
CASSYSIGAGANVLTF
>TRBJ2-4|TRBV5-6
CASSYGQGWGKNIQYF
>TRBJ1-1|TRBV27
CASSLSYLQGTEAFF
>TRBJ1-5|TRBV19
CASTTRRTGINQPQHF
>TRBJ1-1|TRBV6-6
CASSYSSFPGTEAFF
>TRBJ1-1|TRBV5-1
CASSYGRATEAFF
>TRBJ1-5|TRBV5-1
CASSLVPDSNQPQHF
>TRBJ1-6|TRBV19
CASQRDFRAYNSPLHF
>TRBJ2-1|TRBV9
CASSFGTSSGEQFF
>TRBJ2-7|TRBV28
CASRGELAVYEQYF
>TRBJ1-4|TRBV7-8
CASSSRGGNEKLFF
>TRBJ1-1|TRBV12-2
CASRPRQVGTEAFF
>TRBJ2-7|TRBV19
CASSTDRSAAYEQYF
>TRBJ2-3|TRBV6-5
CASSSTGDTDTQYF
>TRBJ1-2|TRBV4-2
CASSQTQGDYGYTF
>TRBJ1-1|TRBV30
CARRGDRGTEAFF
>TRBJ1-5|TRBV4-3
CASSQEVFQGGSNQPQHF
>TRBJ2-5|TRBV5-1
CASSAGTSGVGETQYF
>TRBJ1-5|TRBV27
CASSRQGDSQPQHF
>TRBJ1-5|TRBV18
CASSPNRPAKTGFNQPQHF
>TRBJ2-7|TRBV27
CASSLAGPYEQYF
>TRBJ2-2|TRBV18
CASSPTAGQGRTGELFF
>TRBJ2-7|TRBV18
CASSPPRLAGIYEQYF
>TRBJ1-2|TRBV7-2
CASSLQAPYGYTF
>TRBJ2-3|TRBV28
CASSVQGYGPDTQYF
>TRBJ2-1|TRBV12-2
CASRPRLAGGENEQFF
>TRBJ2-7|TRBV29-1
CSALGQGAYEQYF
>TRBJ2-5|TRBV7-2
CASSPTGAETQYF
>TRBJ2-1|TRBV9
CASSTSGEQFF
>TRBJ1-3|TRBV6-5
CASQGAGGINTIYF
>TRBJ2-5|TRBV5-5
CASSPPGRKETQYF
>TRBJ1-5|TRBV7-2
CASSLAGGANQPQHF
>TRBJ1-4|TRBV7-2
CASSMSPHAGLNEKLFF
>TRBJ2-1|TRBV18
CASSLSDIYNEQFF
>TRBJ2-7|TRBV7-8
CASSLRGLNSYEQYF
>TRBJ1-5|TRBV5-3
CARGQRRPLRSNQPQHF
>TRBJ2-2|TRBV3-1/TRBV3-2
CASSLDRNTGELFF